This T cell receptor beta chain was found in a study of Graves' ophthalmopathy and Graves' hyperthyroidism. On this clonotype itself: A read error is possible here, since a much larger clone lies one base away.

Germline V gives CDR1 MDHEN, CDR2 SYDVKM. The CDR3 runs to 14 residues. Amplification of the TCR beta CDR3 regions used RNA transcripts (as template). Second-round multiplex PCR followed a first-round RT-PCR using HTBI primers. TCRdb analysed the multiplex PCR reads with MiXCR anew, one entry per CDR3 protein. The sample lists approximately 500,000 distinct CDR3 sequences; under 15% were seen once. All donors with ophthalmopathy were recorded as having moderate-to-severe activity, CAS ≥3, NOSPECS ≥4 and a duration under 3 months. The rearrangement links TRBV28 to TRBJ1-6; 9 bases are a match to TRBD1. Specimen: blood. This receptor was identified in a woman in her thirties with Graves' ophthalmopathy. In nucleotides, the CDR3 is TGTGCCAGCAGTCGGACAGGGGCTCTTTCACACCTCCACTTT. It yields the protein CASSRTGALSHLHF.